The rows below give T cell receptor beta chains drawn from one sample of a study of Graves' ophthalmopathy and Graves' hyperthyroidism. TCRdb used MiXCR to reprocess the multiplex PCR reads, holding one entry per CDR3 protein. This repertoire shows some 240,000 distinct CDR3 sequences, less than 55% found once; its top ten account for more than 45%. Material: peripheral blood. All receptors derive from an adult man with Graves' ophthalmopathy. Each CDR3 is given with its conserved first and last residue. Clone size is not always given. Where it is, it says once, few, many or a class for expanded clones.

TRBV6-5	-	TRBJ1-4	14	CASSYTGGGEKLFF
TRBV3-1	once	TRBJ2-2	16	CASSLRQGPNTGELFF
TRBV15	-	TRBJ2-5	16	CATRNPGQATQETQYF
TRBV7-8	-	TRBJ1-6	15	CASSLGLGWNSPLHF
TRBV12-3/TRBV12-4	-	TRBJ2-5	15	CASSYLTGVGETQYF
TRBV29-1	-	TRBJ1-2	13	CSVEVTGGLGYTF
TRBV9	-	TRBJ1-3	14	CASSDTGDGNTIYF
TRBV12-3/TRBV12-4	-	TRBJ2-7	12	CASSGQTVEQYF
TRBV5-6	-	TRBJ1-2	14	CASSWTIANYGYTF
TRBV10-3	many	TRBJ1-5	15	CAISETGRSNQPQHF
TRBV7-3	-	TRBJ2-7	14	CASSRGGSFHEQYF
TRBV5-1	few	TRBJ1-1	15	CASSSSDRVGTEAFF
TRBV5-4	-	TRBJ2-6	19	CASSSIDRAPSSGANVLTF
TRBV4-2	-	TRBJ2-7	15	CASSQVRGVEYEQYF
TRBV20-1	-	TRBJ1-5	12	CSARAFPEPQHF
TRBV6-6	-	TRBJ2-7	15	CASSPGTTLGGEQYF
TRBV11-2	few	TRBJ1-1	16	CASSLDLGFGYTEAFF
TRBV7-2	-	TRBJ1-6	15	CASSSNKDSSSPLHF
TRBV7-3	few	TRBJ1-1	12	CASSRGQGEAFF
TRBV5-1	few	TRBJ1-1	16	CASSLGRGGGNTEAFF
TRBV10-2	-	TRBJ1-1	13	CASSESGDTEAFF
TRBV12-3/TRBV12-4	few	TRBJ2-7	13	CASSLGGDGEQYF
TRBV7-3	once	TRBJ2-7	14	CASSLWGASHEQYF
TRBV5-8	few	TRBJ2-7	12	CASSLGNEALYF
TRBV7-8	-	TRBJ2-5	17	CASSSGTSGGVSKTQYF
TRBV7-2	-	TRBJ1-3	17	CASSLAWAGANGNTIYF
TRBV11-2	few	TRBJ2-5	14	CASSLSPQGETQYF
TRBV10-3	few	TRBJ2-7	16	CAISHGLAGGTYEQYF